A selection of T cell receptor beta chains follows, all from one sample in a study of blood T cell repertoires in COVID-19. Measured with immunoSEQ multiplex PCR; TCRdb has only the in-frame clones, and not every one. The sample records approximately 220,000 clones, 83% being singletons. Material: PBMCs or T cells enriched from blood (not recorded which). The receptor source for this set is a woman aged 45-60 years who had been exposed to COVID-19. Each CDR3 is given with its conserved first and last residue. D genes are given only for firm matches. Size is stated for part of the rows, as once, few or many counts, or as a class when the clone is expanded.

TRBD1	TRBV5-1	TRBJ1-2	17	many	CASSLDPGQGANYGYTF
TRBD1	TRBV6-5	TRBJ1-3	14	-	CAGGTGGTGNTIYF
TRBD1	TRBV19	TRBJ1-2	17	-	CASSITAGGALNYGYTF
TRBD2	TRBV7-2	TRBJ2-4	17	once	CASSLPPLAGIKNIQYF
-	TRBV30	TRBJ1-1	20	-	CAWRLKSGIRRQDRNTEAFF
-	TRBV2	TRBJ1-1	13	-	CASSPWGPTEAFF
TRBD1	TRBV28	TRBJ1-2	15	-	CASTSTGGRPYGYTF
-	TRBV10-3	TRBJ2-6	16	-	CAISGVEEGMTNVLTF
-	TRBV4-1	TRBJ1-4	15	-	CASSQDPTTNEKLFF
-	TRBV19	TRBJ1-5	16	-	CASSREGGRSNQPQHF
TRBD1	TRBV7-9	TRBJ1-1	13	-	CASRGTANTEAFF
TRBD1	TRBV11-2	TRBJ2-5	18	-	CASSFRTGTGMRRETQYF
TRBD2	TRBV13	TRBJ2-3	16	few	CASSSDSLADTDTQYF
TRBD1	TRBV19	TRBJ1-5	14	-	CASGGQGAPQPQHF